The rows below give T cell receptor beta chains drawn from one sample of a study of CXCR3-negative and CXCR3-positive naive CD8 T cells. TCRdb reanalyzed the 5' RACE reads and collapses them to one entry per CDR3 protein, without DNA. Recorded for this sample: some 150,000 distinct CDR3 sequences. The sequencing input was naive CXCR3+ CD8+ T cells from blood. The receptor set was obtained from a human donor in good health. Some clones in this sample may be carry-over from other donors' samples. CDR3s include the opening cysteine and the closing phenylalanine or tryptophan. Each record gives: V gene, J gene, CDR3 protein.

TRBV20-1	TRBJ2-5	CSARDLGTGDQETQYF
TRBV28	TRBJ1-5	CASSYNRGTGDQPQHF
TRBV27	TRBJ2-7	CASRYRALSYEQYF
TRBV9	TRBJ2-5	CASGLGVEDSEETQYF
TRBV6-4	TRBJ2-2	CASSVEQGPGELFF
TRBV11-2	TRBJ2-5	CASSDLGGETQYF
TRBV29-1	TRBJ2-7	CSVLDGTYEQYF
TRBV9	TRBJ1-1	CASSVGWGDGMNTEAFF
TRBV28	TRBJ2-1	CASSFNWLAGVEQFF
TRBV7-8	TRBJ2-5	CASSLVWRGRETQYF
TRBV29-1	TRBJ2-1	CSVATGTSGYNEQFF
TRBV29-1	TRBJ2-7	CSVEDLGAGGEEQYF
TRBV19	TRBJ2-7	CASTSGGNEQYF
TRBV7-6	TRBJ2-7	CASSSGQGTYEQYF
TRBV6-4	TRBJ2-7	CASSDCTAGALRYEQYF
TRBV28	TRBJ2-1	CASSWQGVYNEQFF
TRBV10-3	TRBJ1-1	CAISETQAEAFF
TRBV28	TRBJ2-1	CASGLRGMEQFF
TRBV28	TRBJ1-1	CASSYRGSFTEAFF
TRBV11-3	TRBJ1-2	CASSPRQSSSPEGYTF
TRBV29-1	TRBJ2-7	CSGLRQYEQYF
TRBV24-1	TRBJ1-1	CATPRDRTEAFF
TRBV7-6	TRBJ1-2	CASSPDNRADNYGYTF
TRBV6-5	TRBJ2-1	CASIRLAGGNEQFF
TRBV7-3	TRBJ2-2	CASSLYAGELFF
TRBV4-1	TRBJ2-3	CASSHDPRGGTDTQYF
TRBV29-1	TRBJ2-7	CSVEDSAGYGYEQYF
TRBV4-2	TRBJ1-1	CASSQGGAEAFF
TRBV4-1	TRBJ2-5	CASSQVLASQETQYF
TRBV7-8	TRBJ2-7	CASSSPRTSGGRHEQYF
TRBV12-3/TRBV12-4	TRBJ1-5	CASKTGGVGQPQHF
TRBV7-9	TRBJ2-1	CASSPQGATYNEQFF
TRBV6-6	TRBJ2-3	CASSYSAGRSSVTDTQYF
TRBV5-5	TRBJ2-7	CASSWIVGPYEQYF
TRBV6-5	TRBJ2-7	CASSPFRTYEQYF
TRBV12-3/TRBV12-4	TRBJ2-5	CASSFSSGAPEETQYF
TRBV15	TRBJ1-5	CATSKTGTGFQPQHF